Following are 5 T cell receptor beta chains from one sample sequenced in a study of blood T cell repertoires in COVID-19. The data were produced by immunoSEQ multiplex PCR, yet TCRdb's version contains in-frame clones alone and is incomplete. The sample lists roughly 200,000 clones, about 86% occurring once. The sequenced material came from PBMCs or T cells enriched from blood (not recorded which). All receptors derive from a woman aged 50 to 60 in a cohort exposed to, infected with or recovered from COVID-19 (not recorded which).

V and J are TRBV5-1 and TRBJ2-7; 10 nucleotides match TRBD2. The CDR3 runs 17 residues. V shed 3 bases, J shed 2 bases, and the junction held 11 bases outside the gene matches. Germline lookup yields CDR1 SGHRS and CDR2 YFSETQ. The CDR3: CASSSIPRAGGAYEQYF. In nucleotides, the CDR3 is TGCGCCAGCAGCTCCATTCCCCGAGCGGGGGGGGCCTACGAGCAGTACTTC.

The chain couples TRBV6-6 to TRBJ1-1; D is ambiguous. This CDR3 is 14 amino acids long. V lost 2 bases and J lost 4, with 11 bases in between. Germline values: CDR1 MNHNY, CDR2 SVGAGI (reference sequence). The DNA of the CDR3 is TGTGCCAGCAGTTACGAGGGTGCAAGCACTGAAGCTTTCTTT. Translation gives CASSYEGASTEAFF.

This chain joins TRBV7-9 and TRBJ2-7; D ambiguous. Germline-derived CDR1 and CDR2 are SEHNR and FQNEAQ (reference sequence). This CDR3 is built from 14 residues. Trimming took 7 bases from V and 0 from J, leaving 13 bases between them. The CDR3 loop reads CASTPLESSYEQYF. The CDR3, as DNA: TGTGCCAGCACCCCGCTGGAGAGCTCCTACGAGCAGTACTTC.

The CDR3 here is CASSPRDSYNEQFF. In DNA form, the CDR3 reads TGCGCCAGCAGCCCTCGGGACAGCTACAATGAGCAGTTCTTC. This chain connects TRBV5-1 to TRBJ2-1; 7 bases agree with TRBD1. The CDR3 runs 14 residues. Germline V gene lookup returns CDR1 SGHRS and CDR2 YFSETQ. J lost 3 bases, V lost 4 bases, and 4 bases had no gene match.

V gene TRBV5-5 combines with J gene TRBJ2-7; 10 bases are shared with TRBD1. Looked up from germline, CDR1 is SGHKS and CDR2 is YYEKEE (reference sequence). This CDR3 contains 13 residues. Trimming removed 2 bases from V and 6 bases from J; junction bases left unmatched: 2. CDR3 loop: CASSLRTGGEQYF. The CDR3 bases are TGTGCCAGCAGCTTAAGGACAGGGGGCGAGCAGTACTTC. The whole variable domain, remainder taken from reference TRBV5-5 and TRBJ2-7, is DAGVTQSPTHLIKTRGQQVTLRCSPISGHKSVSWYQQVLGQGPQFIFQYYEKEERGRGNFPDRFSARQFPNYSSELNVNALLLGDSALYLCASSLRTGGEQYFGPGTRLTVT.